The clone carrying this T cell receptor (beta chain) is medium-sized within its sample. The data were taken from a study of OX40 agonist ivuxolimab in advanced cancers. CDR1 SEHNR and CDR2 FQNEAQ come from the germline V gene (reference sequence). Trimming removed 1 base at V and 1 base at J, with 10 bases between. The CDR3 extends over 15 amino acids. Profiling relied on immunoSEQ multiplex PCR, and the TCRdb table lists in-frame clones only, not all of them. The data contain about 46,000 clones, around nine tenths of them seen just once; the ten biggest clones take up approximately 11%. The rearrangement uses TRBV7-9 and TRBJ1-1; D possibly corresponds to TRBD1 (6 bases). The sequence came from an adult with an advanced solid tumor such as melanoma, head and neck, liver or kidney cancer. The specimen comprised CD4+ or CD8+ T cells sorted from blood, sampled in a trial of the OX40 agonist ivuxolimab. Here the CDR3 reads CASSLVVGGNTEAFF. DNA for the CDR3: TGTGCCAGCAGCTTAGTGGTAGGGGGGAACACTGAAGCTTTCTTT.